The 30 T cell receptor beta chains in this list originate from one sample, sequenced in a study of T cell responses to AZD1222 COVID-19 vaccine (dated by TCRdb to about 2021). The intended sense of this specimen's time point label: baseline before first vaccination. Library preparation used the immunoSEQ multiplex PCR assay. In its TCRdb copy, this immuneACCESS table keeps in-frame sequences only and misses some clones. Where compared with another copy, unresolved V genes explain less than half of these, and the others have no known cause. The sample table shows 100,000 to 140,000 clones, and 75% to 90% are seen once. Approximately 4.5% of the sample belongs to the ten largest clones. Sequenced material: peripheral blood, taken on day 0 of AZD1222 vaccination. Every receptor here comes from an adult in good health.

The chain combines TRBV4-1 with TRBJ2-7; D not certain. V was shortened by 3 bases and J by 0 bases, with 9 bases between the two germline ends. CDR3 length: 14 residues. Germline CDR1 MGHRA, CDR2 YSYEKL. The CDR3: CASSQTRSSYEQYF. The CDR3 DNA reads as TGCGCCAGCAGCCAGACAAGGAGCTCCTACGAGCAGTACTTC.

This chain uses TRBV6-5 with TRBJ2-7; D gene uncertain. CDR3 size: 13 residues. The V end was cut by 3 bases, the J end by 0 bases, with 6 bases between. Germline V gene lookup returns CDR1 MNHEY and CDR2 SVGAGI. As DNA, the CDR3 is TGTGCCAGCAGTTATCTCCCCTCCTACGAGCAGTACTTC. Its protein product is CASSYLPSYEQYF.

The gene calls are TRBV18 and TRBJ1-1; no clear D. Trimming took off 9 bases at V and 4 bases at J, with 12 bases between the two ends. This CDR3 has 12 residues. Germline V gene data show CDR1 as KGHSH and CDR2 as LQKENI. The CDR3 DNA follows: TGTGCCAGTTCGGCTCTGGGCACTGAAGCTTTCTTT. Its translation is CASSALGTEAFF.

This rearrangement joins TRBV19 to TRBJ2-1; 10 bases align to TRBD2. V lost 3 bases to trimming and J lost 10 bases; unmatched junction nucleotides: 9. Germline V CDR1 and CDR2: LNHDA, SQIVND (reference sequence). The length of the CDR3 is 15 residues. As DNA, the CDR3 is TGTGCCAGTAGTATTCAGCGGGAGGGCCGAGGCGAGCAGTTCTTC. This encodes CASSIQREGRGEQFF. Together with reference TRBV19 and TRBJ2-1, the CDR3 gives the full variable domain: DGGITQSPKYLFRKEGQNVTLSCEQNLNHDAMYWYRQDPGQGLRLIYYSQIVNDFQKGDIAEGYSVSREKKESFPLTVTSAQKNPTAFYLCASSIQREGRGEQFFGPGTRLTVL.

This chain joins TRBV6-2 or TRBV6-3 and TRBJ1-2; 7 bases are a match to TRBD1. Germline values: CDR1 MNHEY, CDR2 SVGEGT. CDR3 length equals 13 residues. With V trimmed by 4 bases and J by 5 bases, 4 bases remained unmatched. In DNA, the CDR3 is TGTGCCAGCAGTTGGGACAGAGTTTATGGCTACACCTTC. Amino acids: CASSWDRVYGYTF.

This chain uses TRBV30 with TRBJ1-1; 8 bases agree with TRBD1. The V and J ends lost 4 bases and 4 bases, in that order; junction bases with no gene match: 11. This CDR3 has 15 residues. From germline, CDR1 is GTSNPN and CDR2 SVGIG (reference sequence). The CDR3 sequence: CAWNFRDRIVTEAFF. For the CDR3, the DNA is TGTGCCTGGAATTTCAGGGACAGGATCGTCACTGAAGCTTTCTTT.

The chain is built from TRBV28 and TRBJ1-2, with D unresolved. The CDR3 runs to 16 residues. Trimming took 2 bases from V and 4 from J, leaving 17 bases between them. Germline assignment: CDR1 MDHEN and CDR2 SYDVKM. CDR3 sequence reads: CASSLSGRRTLYGYTF. The DNA of the CDR3 is TGTGCCAGCAGTTTAAGCGGACGGCGAACCCTCTATGGCTACACCTTC.

The J gene is TRBJ1-2, the V gene TRBV30; D is perhaps TRBD1 (6 bases). Germline values: CDR1 GTSNPN, CDR2 SVGIG (reference sequence). V gave up 1 base and J gave up 1 base, with 16 bases separating them. The CDR3 length is 16 residues. CDR3 amino acids: CAWSGAGAPDNYGYTF. CDR3 DNA: TGTGCCTGGAGTGGAGCGGGGGCACCTGATAACTATGGCTACACCTTC.

The chain employs TRBV19 and TRBJ2-6; D may be TRBD1 (6 bases). The CDR3 extends over 14 amino acids. Germline V CDR1 and CDR2: LNHDA, SQIVND (reference sequence). The V end lost 9 bases, the J end lost 4 bases, and 13 bases lay between the germline ends. CDR3 region: CASEHRAGANVLTF. In DNA, the CDR3 is TGTGCCAGCGAGCACAGGGCCGGGGCCAACGTCCTGACTTTC.

There are a few counts of this clone. This sequence joins TRBV18 and TRBJ2-7, with TRBD2 matching over 7 bases. The CDR3 is 19 residues long. The trim removed 0 bases at V and 3 bases at J, leaving 17 bases unmatched. Germline V CDR1 and CDR2: KGHSH, LQKENI. The CDR3 reads CASSPPVRTSETHLYEQYF. The CDR3 DNA reads as TGTGCCAGCTCACCACCAGTGCGCACTAGCGAAACCCATCTCTACGAGCAGTACTTC.

V usage is TRBV18 and J usage is TRBJ2-7; D ambiguous. The germline V gene has CDR1 KGHSH and CDR2 LQKENI. The CDR3 extends over 14 amino acids. Trimming pared 0 bases from V and 4 bases from J, leaving 10 bases between. The chain's CDR3 is CASSPPSLGYEQYF. The CDR3 DNA reads TGTGCCAGCTCACCACCGTCGCTGGGATACGAGCAGTACTTC.

This clone appeared once. V is TRBV5-1 and J is TRBJ2-1; TRBD2 aligns across 9 bases. Looked up from germline, CDR1 is SGHRS and CDR2 is YFSETQ. J was trimmed by 2 bases and V by 1 base; bases with no gene match: 4. The CDR3 extends over 16 amino acids. The CDR3 is CASSLRASGTYNEQFF. For the CDR3, the DNA is TGCGCCAGCAGCTTGCGGGCTAGCGGGACCTACAATGAGCAGTTCTTC.

The chain has TRBV5-5 and TRBJ2-7; 12 positions match TRBD2. V gave up 2 bases and J gave up 6 bases; unmatched junction bases: 12. The V gene's germline CDR1 is SGHKS and CDR2 YYEKEE (reference sequence). CDR3 length: 17 residues. The CDR3 spells CASSFPGLAGKGLEQYF. The CDR3 bases are TGTGCCAGCAGCTTCCCGGGACTAGCGGGTAAAGGGCTCGAGCAGTACTTC.

The chain combines TRBV5-1 with TRBJ2-7, with 7 bases that match TRBD2. Per the germline V gene, CDR1 is SGHRS and CDR2 is YFSETQ. V lost 2 bases and J lost 6; bases outside the gene matches: 14. CDR3 length: 16 residues. The CDR3, as DNA: TGCGCCAGCAGCTTTTCGACGGGACTAATGAATGGCGAGCAGTACTTC. Its protein is CASSFSTGLMNGEQYF.

V usage is TRBV19 and J usage is TRBJ2-1, with 8 positions matching TRBD2. V lost 10 bases, J lost 7 bases, and 9 bases stayed unmatched. CDR3 length: 13 residues. Germline V lookup: CDR1 LNHDA, CDR2 SQIVND (reference sequence). CDR3 DNA sequence: TGTGCCACCCGACGGGAGGGGCTGAATGAGCAGTTCTTC. Protein: CATRREGLNEQFF.

The chain combines TRBV29-1 with TRBJ2-7, with D tentatively TRBD1 (6 bases). Germline V gives CDR1 SQVTM, CDR2 ANQGSEA. V was clipped by 4 bases and J by 3 bases, with 10 bases between them. The CDR3 runs 12 residues. The CDR3 loop reads CSVADRIYEQYF. DNA of the CDR3: TGCAGCGTTGCCGACAGGATCTACGAGCAGTACTTC.

CDR3 in amino acids: CAITLGGEQFF. As DNA, the CDR3 is TGTGCCATCACGCTCGGGGGTGAGCAGTTCTTC. V gene TRBV10-3 combines with J gene TRBJ2-1; a possible D gene is TRBD2 (6 bases). From germline, CDR1 is ENHRY and CDR2 SYGVKD. The length of the CDR3 is 11 residues. Trimming shortened V by 7 bases and J by 9 bases, and 10 bases separated the two germline ends.

The chain is built from TRBV11-3 and TRBJ2-5; 9 bases agree with TRBD2. This CDR3 comprises 16 residues. J was trimmed by 2 bases and V by 5 bases; bases with no gene match: 9. The germline CDR1 and CDR2 sequences are SGHNT and YENEEA. CDR3 sequence: CASSLLLAGEQETQYF. CDR3 coding DNA: TGTGCCAGCAGCCTTCTTTTAGCGGGGGAACAAGAGACCCAGTACTTC. The whole variable domain, remainder taken from reference TRBV11-3 and TRBJ2-5, is EAGVVQSPRYKIIEKKQPVAFWCNPISGHNTLYWYLQNLGQGPELLIRYENEEAVDDSQLPKDRFSAERLKGVDSTLKIQPAELGDSAVYLCASSLLLAGEQETQYFGPGTRLLVL.

This clone was picked up a small number of times. CDR3 coding DNA: TGTGCCAGCAGCGGACTCCAGGGCGACACCGGGGAGCTGTTTTTT. This translates into CASSGLQGDTGELFF. V is TRBV7-2 and J is TRBJ2-2; D may be TRBD1 or TRBD2 (5 bases each). CDR3 length equals 15 residues. Between the trimmed V and J ends, which lost 5 bases and 3 bases, there was a span of 13 bases. Germline CDR1 SGHTA, CDR2 FQGNSA. The whole variable domain, filled in from reference TRBV7-2 and TRBJ2-2, reads GAGVSQSPSNKVTEKGKDVELRCDPISGHTALYWYRQSLGQGLEFLIYFQGNSAPDKSGLPSDRFSAERTGGSVSTLTIQRTQQEDSAVYLCASSGLQGDTGELFFGEGSRLTVL.

The V call is TRBV30, the J call TRBJ1-2, with D possibly matching TRBD1 (5 bases). The germline gives CDR1 GTSNPN, CDR2 SVGIG (reference sequence). V lost 2 bases, J lost 6 bases, and 13 bases lay in between. The CDR3 is 13 amino acids. The CDR3 region is CAWSTTGVDGYTF. The CDR3 nucleotides are TGTGCCTGGAGTACTACAGGTGTCGATGGCTACACCTTC.

V gene TRBV10-3 combines with J gene TRBJ2-5; perhaps TRBD1 as D (6 bases). Deletions cut 5 bases from V and 1 base from J, with 11 bases between. This CDR3 has 14 amino acids. Germline V gene data show CDR1 as ENHRY and CDR2 as SYGVKD. The CDR3 nucleotides read TGTGCCATCAGTTCCGGGACATCCCAAGAGACCCAGTACTTC. Encoded protein: CAISSGTSQETQYF.

The rearrangement links TRBV11-2 to TRBJ1-2; 10 positions match TRBD1. The ends lost 6 bases at V and 6 bases at J; junction bases unmatched: 16. This CDR3 comprises 17 residues. The germline gives CDR1 SGHAT, CDR2 FQNNGV. CDR3 nucleotides: TGTGCCAGCAGAAAACCGGGACAGGGGTCAATTTGGGATGGCTACACCTTC. This translates into CASRKPGQGSIWDGYTF.

The DNA of the CDR3 is TGTGCCAGCAGCTCAAACTCAGGGGGCGCATACAATGAGCAGTTCTTC. This sequence encodes CASSSNSGGAYNEQFF. The chain carries TRBV7-9 and TRBJ2-1; 8 positions match TRBD1. The CDR3 consists of 16 residues. The V gene's germline CDR1 is SEHNR and CDR2 FQNEAQ (reference sequence). The V segment lost 4 bases and the J segment 4 bases; nucleotides outside the gene matches: 9.

V and J are TRBV19 and TRBJ1-2, with D maybe TRBD1 (6 bases). V was trimmed by 8 bases and J by 4 bases, leaving 14 bases between them. Germline values: CDR1 LNHDA, CDR2 SQIVND (reference sequence). This CDR3 comprises 13 residues. CDR3 sequence: CASGITGSYGYTF. The CDR3 DNA reads as TGTGCCAGTGGGATCACAGGGAGCTATGGCTACACCTTC.

The chain joins TRBV6-6 to TRBJ1-1; D perhaps matches TRBD1 (5 bases). CDR1 is MNHNY and CDR2 is SVGAGI in the germline V gene (reference sequence). The CDR3 is made up of 13 amino acids. V lost 5 bases to trimming and J lost 0 bases, with 7 bases between them. Written as DNA, the CDR3 is TGTGCCAGCAGTGGGGCGCTGAACACTGAAGCTTTCTTT. Encoded protein: CASSGALNTEAFF.

In nucleotides, the CDR3 is TGTGCCAGCAGAGGTTTGGTAGATGGACAGCCCCAGCATTTT. The encoded protein is CASRGLVDGQPQHF. The chain couples TRBV6-6 to TRBJ1-5; no definite D call. Germline CDR1 MNHNY, CDR2 SVGAGI (reference sequence). CDR3 length: 14 residues. V lost 6 bases and J lost 7, with 16 bases in between.

This chain connects TRBV7-6 to TRBJ2-1; D is perhaps TRBD1 (5 bases). There are 15 residues in the CDR3. Germline CDR1 SGHVS, CDR2 FNYEAQ. V shed 1 base and J shed 1 base, with 8 bases lying between them. As DNA, the CDR3 is TGTGCCAGCAGCTTAGTTCAGGGTTCCTACAATGAGCAGTTCTTC. Amino acids: CASSLVQGSYNEQFF.

The chain recombines TRBV3-1 (or the pseudogene TRBV3-2) with TRBJ1-6; D not resolved. Germline V lookup: CDR1 LGHDT, CDR2 YNNKEL (reference sequence). Deletions cut 0 bases from V and 5 bases from J, with 5 bases between. This CDR3 contains 14 residues. CDR3 bases: TGTGCCAGCAGCCAAGATTGGGATAATTCACCCCTCCACTTT. This encodes CASSQDWDNSPLHF.

This clone is medium-sized in the sample. V and J are TRBV19 and TRBJ2-4; a weak D match, TRBD2 (5 bases). Germline loops: CDR1 LNHDA, CDR2 SQIVND (reference sequence). The CDR3 loop spans 17 amino acids. Trimming cost V 3 bases and J 6 bases, with 21 bases left between them. CDR3 nucleotides: TGTGCCAGTAGTATGTCAACGAGAGGGTTCATATTAAACATTCAGTACTTC. This encodes CASSMSTRGFILNIQYF. The full variable domain, rest sourced from reference TRBV19 and TRBJ2-4, is DGGITQSPKYLFRKEGQNVTLSCEQNLNHDAMYWYRQDPGQGLRLIYYSQIVNDFQKGDIAEGYSVSREKKESFPLTVTSAQKNPTAFYLCASSMSTRGFILNIQYFGAGTRLSVL.

The rearrangement uses TRBV5-6 and TRBJ2-7, with 9 bases lining up with TRBD2. J gave up 3 bases and V 4 bases, and 8 bases lay outside the gene matches. The CDR3 spans 15 residues. Germline loops: CDR1 SGHDT, CDR2 YYEEEE. The CDR3 bases are TGTGCCAGCAGCGCCGCCGGGACTAGCATCTACGAGCAGTACTTC. Its translation is CASSAAGTSIYEQYF.